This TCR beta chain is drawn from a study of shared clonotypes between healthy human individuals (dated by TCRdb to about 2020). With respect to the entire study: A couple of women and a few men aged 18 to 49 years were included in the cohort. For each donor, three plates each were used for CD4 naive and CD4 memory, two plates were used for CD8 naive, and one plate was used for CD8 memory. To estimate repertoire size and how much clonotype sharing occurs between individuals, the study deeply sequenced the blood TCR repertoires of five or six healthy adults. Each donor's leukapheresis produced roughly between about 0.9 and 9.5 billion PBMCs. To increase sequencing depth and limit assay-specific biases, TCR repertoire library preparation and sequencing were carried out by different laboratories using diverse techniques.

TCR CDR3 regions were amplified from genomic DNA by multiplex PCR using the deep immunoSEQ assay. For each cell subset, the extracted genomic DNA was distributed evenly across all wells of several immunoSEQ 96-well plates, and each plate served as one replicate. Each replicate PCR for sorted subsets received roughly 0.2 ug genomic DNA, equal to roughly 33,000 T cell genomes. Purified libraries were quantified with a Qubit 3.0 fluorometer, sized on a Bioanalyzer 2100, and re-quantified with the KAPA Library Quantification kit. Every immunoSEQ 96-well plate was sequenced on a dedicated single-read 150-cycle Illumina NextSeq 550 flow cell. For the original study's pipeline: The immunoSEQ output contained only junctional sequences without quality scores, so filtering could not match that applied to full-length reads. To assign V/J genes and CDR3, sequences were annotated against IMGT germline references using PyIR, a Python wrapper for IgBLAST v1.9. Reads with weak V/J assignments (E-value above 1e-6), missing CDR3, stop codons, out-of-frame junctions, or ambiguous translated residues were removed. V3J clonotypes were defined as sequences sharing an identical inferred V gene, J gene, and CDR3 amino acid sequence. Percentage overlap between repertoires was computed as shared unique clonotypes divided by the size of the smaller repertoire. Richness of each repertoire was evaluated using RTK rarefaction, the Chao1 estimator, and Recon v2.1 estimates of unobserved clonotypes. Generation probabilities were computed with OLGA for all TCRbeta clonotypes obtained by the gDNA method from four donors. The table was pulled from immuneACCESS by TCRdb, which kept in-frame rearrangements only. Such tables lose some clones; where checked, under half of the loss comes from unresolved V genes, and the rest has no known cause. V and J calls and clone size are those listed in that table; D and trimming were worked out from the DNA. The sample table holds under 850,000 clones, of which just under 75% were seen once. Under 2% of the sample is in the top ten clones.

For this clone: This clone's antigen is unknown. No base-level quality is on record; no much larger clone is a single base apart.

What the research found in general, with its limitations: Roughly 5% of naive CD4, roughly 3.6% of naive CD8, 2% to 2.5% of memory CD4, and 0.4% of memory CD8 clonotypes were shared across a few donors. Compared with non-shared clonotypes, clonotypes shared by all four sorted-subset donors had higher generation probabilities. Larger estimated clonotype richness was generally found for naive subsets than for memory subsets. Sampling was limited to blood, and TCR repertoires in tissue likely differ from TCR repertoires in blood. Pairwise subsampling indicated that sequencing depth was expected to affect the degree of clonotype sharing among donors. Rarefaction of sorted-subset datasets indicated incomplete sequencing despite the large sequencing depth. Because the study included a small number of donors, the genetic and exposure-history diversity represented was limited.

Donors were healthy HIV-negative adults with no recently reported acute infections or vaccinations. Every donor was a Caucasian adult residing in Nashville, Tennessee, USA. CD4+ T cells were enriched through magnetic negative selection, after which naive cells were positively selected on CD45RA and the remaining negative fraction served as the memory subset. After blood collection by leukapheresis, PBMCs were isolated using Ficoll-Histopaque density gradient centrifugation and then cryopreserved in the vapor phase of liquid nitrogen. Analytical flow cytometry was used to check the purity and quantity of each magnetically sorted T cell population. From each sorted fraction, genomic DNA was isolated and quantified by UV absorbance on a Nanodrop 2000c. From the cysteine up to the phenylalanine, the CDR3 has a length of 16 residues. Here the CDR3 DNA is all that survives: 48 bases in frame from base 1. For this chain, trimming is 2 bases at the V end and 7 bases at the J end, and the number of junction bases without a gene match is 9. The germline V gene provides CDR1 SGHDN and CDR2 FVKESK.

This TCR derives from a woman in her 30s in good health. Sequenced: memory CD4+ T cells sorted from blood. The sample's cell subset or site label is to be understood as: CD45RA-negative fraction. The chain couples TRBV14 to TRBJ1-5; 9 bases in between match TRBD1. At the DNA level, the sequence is TGTGCCAGCAGCCAATACTACCGGGACAGGGACCAGCCCCAGCATTTT. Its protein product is CASSQYYRDRDQPQHF.